This T cell receptor beta chain appears in the sequencing data of a study of CD8 T cells in ankylosing spondylitis. Findings and limits, study-wide: Within peripheral blood, clones linked to disease were CD8+ and relatively rare. A motif in TCR beta, a set of under ten highly homologous variants, appeared characteristic of ankylosing spondylitis blood. There was reportedly significant enrichment of clones that were disease-linked in matched ankylosing spondylitis synovial fluid. Past research had described some motif variants in reactive arthritis synovial fluid and blood.

Comments on this clonotype: No antigen is known for it.

By quantitative 5'-RACE with molecular barcodes, the TCR beta libraries were made. TCRdb recomputed calls from the 5' RACE reads with MiXCR, one row per CDR3 protein. The sample consists of roughly 440,000 distinct CDR3 sequences, about 15% of them appearing once. Germline assignment: CDR1 LGHNA and CDR2 YSLEER. CDR3 length: 16 amino acids. The junction had 5 bases not matched to a gene; V was cut back by 0 bases and J by 0 bases. The TCR sequence derives from a male donor with ankylosing spondylitis. Material: blood, either unsorted or a sorted T cell fraction (not recorded which). The chain carries TRBV4-3 and TRBJ2-7, with 7 bases aligning to TRBD2. The CDR3 region is CASSQDWRESSYEQYF. The CDR3 DNA reads as TGCGCCAGCAGCCAAGATTGGCGGGAGAGCTCCTACGAGCAGTACTTC.